These T cell receptor beta chains were read from a single sample in a study of identical twins. TCRdb processed the 5' RACE reads anew with MiXCR; each CDR3 protein has one entry. The table records 1.5 million to 2 million distinct CDR3 sequences, around 29% of them present only once. Sequenced: cord blood. The receptors come from a newborn girl in good health. CDR3s include the opening cysteine and the closing phenylalanine or tryptophan.

CDR3 protein | V gene
CASSHLAGDTDTQYF | TRBV4-2
CASSATSGGIYNEQFF | TRBV7-8
CASSIVGPGFADTQYF | TRBV19
CSVELGRKNIQYF | TRBV29-1
CASSSARIYYGYTF | TRBV7-9
CASRAHLPYNEQYF | TRBV6-1
CASSVRDANEKLFF | TRBV2
CASSKGGSVGIQYF | TRBV10-1
CSVERDRGYNEQYF | TRBV29-1
CASSEALVAPPYNEQFF | TRBV2
CASSATGTRRNTGELFF | TRBV25-1
CASSHSSVLQETQYF | TRBV3-1
CASSHGSGTSNIDTQYF | TRBV4-1
CASSEYRGSQYF | TRBV25-1
CASSAWESGTDTQYF | TRBV2
CAISLAGEGEQFF | TRBV10-3
CAGRGGEQYF | TRBV12-3/TRBV12-4
CASSPNQGVVGYTF | TRBV28
CASSQNPGGDEKLFF | TRBV3-1
CSARALNEQYF | TRBV20-1
CASSDVSYGYTF | TRBV5-6
CAINRGEGYEQYF | TRBV10-3
CASSTDTSYEQYF | TRBV2
CASSLVGQASEKLFF | TRBV7-2
CASSLPYGTQYF | TRBV7-2
CASSGTSGLQETQYF | TRBV9
CASSNLAGRTDTQYF | TRBV6-6
CSAPTLYNEQYF | TRBV20-1
CSARSLAGADTQYF | TRBV20-1
CSAGTGLAGHNEQFF | TRBV20-1
CASSPQTGDTEAFF | TRBV18
CSARVGGFNQPQHF | TRBV20-1
CASSLAGVGLNEQFF | TRBV27
CASSLYPGQNYGYTF | TRBV4-1
CSARKGSGAYNEQYF | TRBV20-1
CASSPQGVSSGANVLTF | TRBV28
CASSLGTSGKGDEQFF | TRBV12-3/TRBV12-4
CSARAKSIGRGWDIQYF | TRBV20-1
CASGLAGEEGTDTQYF | TRBV13
CASSLPGLAESIQYF | TRBV4-2
CASSLWVATVSGEQFF | TRBV7-9